The 10 T cell receptor beta chains below were found in one sample sequenced in a study of post-analysis software for immune sequencing data. Study-level findings and limits: Controls had lower frequencies than patients of four or five TRBV segments, which included TRBV5-6, TRBV5-1 and TRBV20-1.

Prepared TCR beta cDNA libraries contained unique molecular identifiers. TCRdb independently ran MiXCR on the PCR reads; one entry per CDR3 protein. The sample shows 650,000 to 900,000 distinct CDR3 sequences, around 45% of them seen only once. No antigens are known for them. Material: blood. Every receptor here comes from a girl between 10 and 17 years old with multiple sclerosis.

The V call is TRBV20-1, the J call TRBJ2-1, with a possible D match to TRBD2 (5 bases). Germline V CDR1 and CDR2: DFQATT, SNEGSKA (reference sequence). V was cut by 2 bases and J by 9 bases, with 11 bases left in between. CDR3 length: 12 amino acids. CDR3 residues: CSARLARREQFF. CDR3 DNA sequence: TGCAGTGCTAGACTAGCAAGGCGTGAGCAGTTCTTC.

The chain uses TRBV21-1 and TRBJ2-7; the D call TRBD1 from the table was never checked on the DNA. TRBV21-1 is termed a pseudogene. The CDR3 has 15 amino acids. The CDR3 bases are TGTGCCAGCAGGTCTGGGGGGGAGGGCCCCTACGAGCAGTACTTC. Translating it yields CASRSGGEGPYEQYF.

The rearrangement links TRBV28 to TRBJ1-5; TRBD1 matches 7 bases. V trimming: 4 bases; J trimming: 7 bases; junction bases outside the gene matches: 7. From germline, CDR1 is MDHEN and CDR2 SYDVKM. CDR3 length: 14 residues. CDR3 coding DNA: TGTGCCAGCAGTTACAGGGGTGTAGGACAGCCCCAGCATTTT. Protein product: CASSYRGVGQPQHF.

This clonotype was counted between two and nine times. The chain carries TRBV7-2 and TRBJ2-2, with D maybe TRBD1 (5 bases). V was cut by 0 bases and J by 7 bases, with 12 bases left in between. The germline V gene encodes CDR1 SGHTA and CDR2 FQGNSA. The CDR3 covers 15 residues. The CDR3 bases are TGTGCCAGCAGCTTAGCTTATGGGGCCTACGGGGAGCTGTTTTTT. Its protein product is CASSLAYGAYGELFF.

V and J are TRBV10-3 and TRBJ2-1; 10 bases are a match to TRBD2. The V gene end was trimmed by 7 bases and the J gene end by 5 bases; junction bases not matched to a gene: 8. The germline CDR1 and CDR2 sequences are ENHRY and SYGVKD. The CDR3 length is 15 residues. CDR3 nucleotide sequence: TGTGCCATCACCGGGGGGACTAGCGCCCACAATGAGCAGTTCTTC. It specifies CAITGGTSAHNEQFF.

V gene TRBV14 combines with J gene TRBJ2-1; 7 positions agree with TRBD1. V gave up 3 bases and J gave up 6 bases; unmatched junction bases: 2. In germline, CDR1 is SGHDN, CDR2 FVKESK. The CDR3 has 13 amino acids. CDR3 sequence (DNA): TGTGCCAGCAGCCACCGGGACAGCAATGAGCAGTTCTTC. Translating gives CASSHRDSNEQFF.

J is TRBJ2-1 and V is TRBV7-9, with 7 bases aligning to TRBD1. The junction had 7 bases not matched to a gene; V was cut back by 5 bases and J by 0 bases. This CDR3 has 16 amino acids. Germline V gives CDR1 SEHNR, CDR2 FQNEAQ (reference sequence). The CDR3 here is CASSPRTGTSYNEQFF. In nucleotides, the CDR3 is TGTGCCAGCAGCCCACGGACAGGAACCTCCTACAATGAGCAGTTCTTC.

The rearrangement joins TRBV2 to TRBJ2-1; TRBD2 matches at 10 bases. J was trimmed by 3 bases and V by 4 bases; bases with no gene match: 18. The germline CDR1 and CDR2 sequences are SNHLY and FYNNEI. The CDR3 extends over 20 amino acids. The CDR3 spells CASSVTFGLAAIGFYNEQFF. CDR3 DNA sequence: TGTGCCAGCAGTGTAACATTTGGACTAGCGGCCATCGGGTTCTACAATGAGCAGTTCTTC.

In this sample, this clonotype turned up a few times. The J gene is TRBJ2-1, the V gene TRBV27, with 14 bases that match TRBD2. The CDR3 contains 21 residues. The V segment lost 3 bases and the J segment 5 bases; nucleotides outside the gene matches: 18. The germline gives CDR1 MNHEY, CDR2 SMNVEV (reference sequence). CDR3 loop: CASSFLQGGLAGETTNNEQFF. CDR3 bases: TGTGCCAGCAGTTTCCTACAGGGGGGACTAGCGGGAGAAACTACCAACAATGAGCAGTTCTTC.

This chain uses TRBV6-1 with TRBJ1-5, with a tentative D call TRBD1 (6 bases). The CDR3 loop spans 18 amino acids. From germline, CDR1 is MNHNS and CDR2 SASEGT. The V end was cut by 1 base, the J end by 3 bases, with 19 bases between. The DNA for the CDR3 is TGTGCCAGCAGTGAAGGTGGGTGGGGGGCTCGAGTCAATCAGCCCCAGCATTTT. Protein sequence: CASSEGGWGARVNQPQHF.